The T cell receptor beta chain under discussion was sequenced for a study of CD8+ T cells in alopecia areata. Study information: Those treated were given oral tofacitinib at 5 to 10 mg twice daily. Study-level results: For lesional scalp, especially alopecia totalis/universalis, clonality was higher than in normal scalp. Sequencing of scalp samples also includes resident alphabeta T cells from normal skin.

V was pared by 5 bases and J by 8 bases, with 3 bases of the junction left unmatched. Germline CDR1 is SGHNT and CDR2 is YENEEA. This CDR3 comprises 13 residues. Patients with alopecia areata provided lesional scalp punch biopsies as well as peripheral blood. Extracted from the samples, RNA was reverse transcribed into cDNA to serve as the sequencing template. This table comes from immunoSEQ multiplex PCR, and its TCRdb copy is limited to in-frame clones, with some not included. The sample yields about 98,000 clones, 35% to 50% seen once. Turning to this clone: Its antigen is not known.

The chain couples TRBV11-3 to TRBJ2-2; 9 bases agree with TRBD2. The TCR originated in a human donor with alopecia areata. Sequencing used CD4+ T cells sorted from blood. CDR3 DNA: TGTGCCAGCAGCCGGACTAGCGTAGGGGAGCTGTTTTTT. Residues: CASSRTSVGELFF.